The rows below give T cell receptor beta chains drawn from one sample of a study of vaccination and CD4 T cells after COVID-19. These receptors' targets are unknown. TCRdb reanalysed the PCR reads using MiXCR and keeps one entry per CDR3 protein. The data show almost 15,000 distinct CDR3 sequences, approximately 50% seen once. Sequenced here: CD4+ T cells from blood, cultured in vitro, sampled before SARS-CoV-2 vaccination. The receptors originated from a human donor who had recovered from COVID-19. Both conserved end residues are part of each CDR3. D genes are given only for firm matches. Size values are once, few and many counts, or a class for expanded clones, and some rows have none.

V gene: TRBV7-3; J gene: TRBJ2-1; D gene: TRBD2; clone size: few; CDR3 protein: CASSDPFGRTPNEQFF; CDR3 DNA: TGTGCCAGCAGCGACCCCTTCGGGAGGACCCCCAATGAGCAGTTCTTC
V gene: TRBV15; J gene: TRBJ1-6; D gene: NA; clone size: NA; CDR3 protein: CATSRGQLNSPLHF; CDR3 DNA: TGTGCCACCAGCCGAGGACAGCTTAATTCACCCCTCCACTTT
V gene: TRBV6-4; J gene: TRBJ1-5; D gene: NA; clone size: NA; CDR3 protein: CASSPDRGEPQHF; CDR3 DNA: TGTGCCAGCAGCCCAGATAGGGGGGAGCCCCAGCATTTT
V gene: TRBV6-1; J gene: TRBJ2-1; D gene: NA; clone size: NA; CDR3 protein: CASTFQDEQFF; CDR3 DNA: TGTGCCAGCACCTTCCAGGATGAGCAGTTCTTC
V gene: TRBV30; J gene: TRBJ1-2; D gene: NA; clone size: NA; CDR3 protein: CAWTHLTGTSGYTF; CDR3 DNA: TGTGCCTGGACCCATCTAACAGGGACATCAGGCTACACCTTC
V gene: TRBV6-2/TRBV6-3; J gene: TRBJ1-5; D gene: NA; clone size: NA; CDR3 protein: CASRLEWQPQHF; CDR3 DNA: TGTGCCAGCAGGTTAGAGTGGCAGCCCCAGCATTTT
V gene: TRBV19; J gene: TRBJ1-5; D gene: TRBD1; clone size: NA; CDR3 protein: CASRQGEGSQPQHF; CDR3 DNA: TGTGCCAGTAGGCAGGGGGAAGGGAGTCAGCCCCAGCATTTT
V gene: TRBV6-1; J gene: TRBJ2-7; D gene: NA; clone size: few; CDR3 protein: CASTGTFIYEQYF; CDR3 DNA: TGTGCCAGCACCGGGACATTCATCTACGAGCAGTACTTC
V gene: TRBV7-3; J gene: TRBJ2-1; D gene: NA; clone size: once; CDR3 protein: CASSGGQYNEQFF; CDR3 DNA: TGTGCCAGCAGCGGAGGACAGTACAATGAGCAGTTCTTC
V gene: TRBV19; J gene: TRBJ1-2; D gene: TRBD1; clone size: few; CDR3 protein: CASSTDRGRVSGYTF; CDR3 DNA: TGTGCCAGTTCCACGGACAGGGGGCGCGTCAGTGGCTACACCTTC
V gene: TRBV19; J gene: TRBJ1-2; D gene: NA; clone size: NA; CDR3 protein: CASSMQGSGGYTF; CDR3 DNA: TGTGCCAGTAGTATGCAGGGGTCGGGTGGCTACACCTTC
V gene: TRBV6-2/TRBV6-3; J gene: TRBJ1-2; D gene: NA; clone size: NA; CDR3 protein: CASRAPLGYTF; CDR3 DNA: TGTGCCAGCAGGGCCCCTTTGGGCTACACCTTC
V gene: TRBV5-4; J gene: TRBJ1-2; D gene: NA; clone size: few; CDR3 protein: CASSLPGANYGYTF; CDR3 DNA: TGTGCCAGCAGCTTGCCAGGGGCAAACTATGGCTACACCTTC
V gene: TRBV7-9; J gene: TRBJ2-7; D gene: NA; clone size: NA; CDR3 protein: CASSLGGGNFGEQYF; CDR3 DNA: TGTGCCAGCAGCTTAGGAGGCGGCAATTTTGGCGAGCAGTACTTC
V gene: TRBV19; J gene: TRBJ1-1; D gene: NA; clone size: once; CDR3 protein: CASTGRENTEAFF; CDR3 DNA: TGTGCCAGTACTGGACGGGAGAACACTGAAGCTTTCTTT
V gene: TRBV7-9; J gene: TRBJ1-2; D gene: NA; clone size: medium-sized; CDR3 protein: CASSLTDRDYGYTF; CDR3 DNA: TGTGCCAGCAGCTTAACAGACCGCGACTATGGCTACACCTTC
V gene: TRBV18; J gene: TRBJ1-2; D gene: TRBD1; clone size: NA; CDR3 protein: CASSPGQGVQGYTF; CDR3 DNA: TGTGCCAGCTCACCGGGACAGGGAGTGCAAGGCTACACCTTC
V gene: TRBV11-3; J gene: TRBJ1-6; D gene: NA; clone size: NA; CDR3 protein: CASSSRADYNSPLHF; CDR3 DNA: TGTGCCAGCAGCAGCAGGGCGGACTATAATTCACCCCTCCACTTT
V gene: TRBV6-1; J gene: TRBJ1-1; D gene: TRBD1; clone size: few; CDR3 protein: CASSDRDRGQAFF; CDR3 DNA: TGTGCCAGCAGTGACAGGGACAGGGGGCAAGCTTTCTTT
V gene: TRBV19; J gene: TRBJ2-5; D gene: NA; clone size: few; CDR3 protein: CASSFQETQYF; CDR3 DNA: TGTGCCAGTAGTTTCCAAGAGACCCAGTACTTC
V gene: TRBV6-1; J gene: TRBJ1-1; D gene: NA; clone size: NA; CDR3 protein: CASSRPTGMNTEAFF; CDR3 DNA: TGTGCCAGCAGCCGTCCGACAGGAATGAACACTGAAGCTTTCTTT
V gene: TRBV20-1; J gene: TRBJ2-1; D gene: TRBD2; clone size: NA; CDR3 protein: CSAGTSGVSSYNEQFF; CDR3 DNA: TGCAGTGCCGGGACTAGCGGGGTGAGCTCCTACAATGAGCAGTTCTTC
V gene: TRBV21-1; J gene: TRBJ1-2; D gene: NA; clone size: NA; CDR3 protein: CASSRDRVHNYGYTF; CDR3 DNA: TGTGCCAGCAGCAGGGACAGAGTTCATAACTATGGCTACACCTTC
V gene: TRBV6-1; J gene: TRBJ1-5; D gene: NA; clone size: NA; CDR3 protein: CASSSTGGQPQHF; CDR3 DNA: TGTGCCAGCAGTAGCACCGGGGGTCAGCCCCAGCATTTT
V gene: TRBV11-3; J gene: TRBJ2-7; D gene: TRBD2; clone size: few; CDR3 protein: CASSLWRVGTSSSHEQYF; CDR3 DNA: TGTGCCAGCAGCTTATGGAGGGTGGGGACTAGCTCCTCGCACGAGCAGTACTTC
V gene: TRBV28; J gene: TRBJ2-7; D gene: NA; clone size: NA; CDR3 protein: CASSQNYEQYF; CDR3 DNA: TGTGCCAGCAGCCAGAACTACGAGCAGTACTTC
V gene: TRBV2; J gene: TRBJ2-3; D gene: TRBD2; clone size: once; CDR3 protein: CASSSPPAAGRTTDTQYF; CDR3 DNA: TGTGCCAGCAGCTCCCCCCCGGCAGCGGGGAGAACCACAGATACGCAGTATTTT
V gene: TRBV15; J gene: TRBJ2-7; D gene: NA; clone size: NA; CDR3 protein: CATSRVSETPAGEQYF; CDR3 DNA: TGTGCCACCAGCAGGGTATCCGAGACCCCGGCGGGCGAGCAGTACTTC
V gene: TRBV27; J gene: TRBJ1-2; D gene: NA; clone size: few; CDR3 protein: CASSLSGNNYGYTF; CDR3 DNA: TGTGCCAGCAGTTTATCTGGAAATAACTATGGCTACACCTTC
V gene: TRBV2; J gene: TRBJ1-5; D gene: NA; clone size: few; CDR3 protein: CASNEGSSNQPQHF; CDR3 DNA: TGTGCCAGCAACGAGGGCTCTAGCAATCAGCCCCAGCATTTT
V gene: TRBV6-1; J gene: TRBJ2-3; D gene: NA; clone size: NA; CDR3 protein: CASSGFRRPGTDTQYF; CDR3 DNA: TGTGCCAGCAGTGGATTCAGGCGGCCTGGGACAGATACGCAGTATTTT
V gene: TRBV20-1; J gene: TRBJ2-1; D gene: NA; clone size: NA; CDR3 protein: CSAVDRLKTVLNEQFF; CDR3 DNA: TGCAGTGCTGTCGACCGATTAAAGACAGTCCTGAATGAGCAGTTCTTC
V gene: TRBV4-2; J gene: TRBJ1-3; D gene: NA; clone size: NA; CDR3 protein: CASSQDGGSGNTIYF; CDR3 DNA: TGTGCCAGCAGCCAAGATGGGGGTTCTGGAAACACCATATATTTT
V gene: TRBV11-3; J gene: TRBJ2-3; D gene: TRBD1; clone size: NA; CDR3 protein: CASSLGGTAAFSTDTQYF; CDR3 DNA: TGTGCCAGCAGCTTAGGTGGGACAGCAGCCTTTAGCACAGATACGCAGTATTTT
V gene: TRBV20-1; J gene: TRBJ2-5; D gene: TRBD2; clone size: NA; CDR3 protein: CSARDPLAGGPETQYF; CDR3 DNA: TGCAGTGCTAGAGACCCACTAGCGGGAGGGCCGGAGACCCAGTACTTC
V gene: TRBV7-2; J gene: TRBJ1-1; D gene: NA; clone size: few; CDR3 protein: CASSPRWGGRSFF; CDR3 DNA: TGTGCCAGCAGCCCCCGTTGGGGGGGCCGATCTTTCTTT
V gene: TRBV6-5; J gene: TRBJ1-2; D gene: NA; clone size: few; CDR3 protein: CASSYSTEGYGYTF; CDR3 DNA: TGTGCCAGCAGTTACTCGACAGAAGGCTATGGCTACACCTTC
V gene: TRBV20-1; J gene: TRBJ2-6; D gene: TRBD1; clone size: NA; CDR3 protein: CSASLGTGGVGANVLTF; CDR3 DNA: TGCAGTGCTAGTTTGGGGACAGGGGGCGTCGGGGCCAACGTCCTGACTTTC
V gene: TRBV30; J gene: TRBJ1-6; D gene: TRBD1; clone size: NA; CDR3 protein: CASGGGDGSPLHF; CDR3 DNA: TGTGCCTCAGGGGGGGGGGACGGTTCACCCCTCCACTTT
V gene: TRBV7-6; J gene: TRBJ2-3; D gene: NA; clone size: few; CDR3 protein: CASSLDSRELTDTQYF; CDR3 DNA: TGTGCCAGCAGCTTAGATTCACGAGAACTCACAGATACGCAGTATTTT
V gene: TRBV6-2/TRBV6-3; J gene: TRBJ2-3; D gene: TRBD2; clone size: few; CDR3 protein: CASSRRTSGSTDTQYF; CDR3 DNA: TGTGCCAGCAGCCGCCGGACTAGCGGAAGCACAGATACGCAGTATTTT
V gene: TRBV7-8; J gene: TRBJ1-1; D gene: NA; clone size: few; CDR3 protein: CASSLVGRTGSAFF; CDR3 DNA: TGTGCCAGCAGCTTAGTAGGCCGAACCGGTTCAGCTTTCTTT